The rows below give T cell receptor beta chains drawn from one sample of a study of cytomegalovirus exposure and HLA in healthy donors. Here immunoSEQ multiplex PCR was the method, and the copy in TCRdb shows in-frame clones only, minus some. The data contain 150,000 to 200,000 clones, approximately 82% of them singletons. Sample: PBMCs. These receptors all come from a man in his fifties or sixties in good health and CMV-seropositive. Both conserved end residues are part of each CDR3.

v_call	j_call	cdr3_aa
TRBV5-4	TRBJ1-1	CASSHIDKNTEAFF
TRBV6-4	TRBJ2-1	CASSFDRGGINEQFF
TRBV27	TRBJ2-5	CASGGLQETQYF
TRBV6-6	TRBJ2-1	CASRRPGQEYNEQFF
TRBV18	TRBJ2-7	CASSPDRDEQYF
TRBV9	TRBJ2-2	CASSGVGGELFF
TRBV6-6	TRBJ1-1	CASSPGGGTEAFF
TRBV5-6	TRBJ2-3	CASSFPSGRMDTQYF
TRBV2	TRBJ2-1	CASSETPGSYNEQFF
TRBV19	TRBJ2-1	CASSLHFRGSYNEQFF
TRBV6-6	TRBJ2-2	CASSYSAGSGELFF
TRBV5-6	TRBJ2-7	CASSSTGLPYEQYF
TRBV9	TRBJ1-5	CASSPRGFSNQPQHF
TRBV9	TRBJ2-7	CASGRDRVDEQYF
TRBV6-5	TRBJ2-7	CASSFSFSGAAYEQYF
TRBV2	TRBJ2-1	CASKFETGRNEQFF
TRBV12-5	TRBJ1-1	CASGTGITEAFF
TRBV6-5	TRBJ1-1	CASSWVQVGAEAFF
TRBV7-2	TRBJ1-5	CASSLSGYQPQHF
TRBV5-1	-	CASSGGGQGWRPYEQYF
TRBV29-1	TRBJ2-1	CSSYDRTVGTEQFF
TRBV18	TRBJ1-5	CASSPLDRTNNQPQHF
TRBV27	TRBJ2-7	CASSLSGQGAHEQYF
TRBV15	TRBJ1-5	CATSRDRTAYSNQPQHF
TRBV4-2	TRBJ2-1	CASSQPGQGQEFF
TRBV7-2	TRBJ1-2	CASSLTGGQGGYTF
TRBV7-9	TRBJ2-1	CASSSLAGVYNEQFF
TRBV13	TRBJ2-1	CASSFTSGGNNEQFF
TRBV2	TRBJ1-3	CASSEDRSSGNTIYF
TRBV5-1	TRBJ1-4	CASSEARVATNEKLFF
TRBV10-2	TRBJ2-3	CASSEWGARTDTQYF